These T cell receptor beta chains were read from a single sample in a study of T cell repertoires in cytomegalovirus infection. No antigen has been assigned to these receptors. A single record per CDR3 protein comes from TCRdb applying MiXCR to the reads. The data contain 450,000 to 600,000 distinct CDR3 sequences, about two fifths of them singletons. The sample in question was cultured PBMCs, obtained from culture after CMV antigen stimulation. All receptors derive from a human donor in good health (CMV status not recorded). Some clones in this sample may be carry-over from other donors' samples. CDR3s include the opening cysteine and the closing phenylalanine or tryptophan. A D gene is named only where the DNA matches it firmly. Size tells how often a clone was seen (once, few, many) or the class of an expanded clone, and some rows leave it out.

TRBJ2-1	TRBV7-8	TRBD2	.	TGTGCCAGCAGCCTAGTTGGGACTATCAGGGAGCAGTTCTTC	CASSLVGTIREQFF
TRBJ1-1	TRBV5-4	.	.	TGTGCCAGCAGCTCAAACCCGGTTAGTAGGAACACTGAAGCTTTCTTT	CASSSNPVSRNTEAFF
TRBJ2-3	TRBV12-3/TRBV12-4	.	few	TGTGCCAGCAGTTTAGCGCTTAGGGGGGGCGTCGCCACAGATACGCAGTATTTT	CASSLALRGGVATDTQYF
TRBJ1-5	TRBV19	TRBD1	.	TGTGCCAGTAGTATCCCGACAGGGGAATTTAACCAGCCCCAGCATTTT	CASSIPTGEFNQPQHF
TRBJ2-5	TRBV11-1	TRBD1	few	TGTGCCAGCAGCCGCCGGACAGGGCAAGAGACCCAGTACTTC	CASSRRTGQETQYF
TRBJ2-3	TRBV12-3/TRBV12-4	.	.	TGTGCCAGCAGCCCCGCATCAGAGGGCGATACGCAGTATTTT	CASSPASEGDTQYF
TRBJ2-7	TRBV7-2	TRBD1	few	TGTGCCAGCAGCTTAGATTCTGGACAGGGAATCTACGAGCAGTACTTC	CASSLDSGQGIYEQYF
TRBJ2-1	TRBV7-2	.	few	TGTGCCAGCAGCTTCTATGTCGAGCCCCAGTTCTTC	CASSFYVEPQFF
TRBJ1-5	TRBV19	.	once	TGTGCCAGTAGATATGATAGCAATCAGCCCCAGCATTTT	CASRYDSNQPQHF
TRBJ1-2	TRBV7-2	TRBD1	many	TGTGCCAGCAGCTTGCAGGGGGCAAGGGGCTACACCTTC	CASSLQGARGYTF
TRBJ2-1	TRBV12-3/TRBV12-4	.	.	TGTGCCAGCAGTTTTGGTTCCGGGCAGTTCTTC	CASSFGSGQFF
TRBJ1-5	TRBV7-2	.	.	TGTGCCAGCAGCCCGGGGCCGAGGGACCAGCCCCAGCATTTT	CASSPGPRDQPQHF
TRBJ2-7	TRBV12-5	TRBD1	few	TGTGCTAGTGGGTCCGGGACAGGGGCTGGTTACGAGCAGTACTTC	CASGSGTGAGYEQYF
TRBJ2-5	TRBV19	.	.	TGTGCCAGTAGGCTGACAGGTTCGCAAGAGACCCAGTACTTC	CASRLTGSQETQYF